This record looks at one T cell receptor (beta chain) sequence and its context. As yet, its antigen is unknown. These data belong to a study of T-cell memory formation after mild COVID-19. About the research overall: TCR clusters mostly belonged to single donors. Notes on the study in general: Some SARS-CoV-2-responding clones were already detected in memory before infection. CD4/CD8 balance characterized clones contracting day 15 to 85, and CD4+ skew characterized later expanders.

Trimming took off 6 bases at V and 7 bases at J, with 18 bases between the two ends. The CDR3 is made up of 13 amino acids. Germline V gene lookup returns CDR1 GTSNPN and CDR2 SVGIG (reference sequence). TCRdb re-called the 5' RACE reads through MiXCR, storing one row per CDR3 protein. The sample consists of 350,000 or so distinct CDR3 sequences, under 25% of them appearing once. The sample was PBMCs or a T cell subset sorted from them (not recorded which). This clonotype was sampled from an adult woman who had mild COVID-19 (a few samples of this study predate the infection). Cell type and time point are not known. The V and J genes are TRBV30 and TRBJ1-2; D might be TRBD1 (6 bases). CDR3 amino acids: CACPSYDRRGYTF. The CDR3 coding sequence is TGTGCCTGCCCATCGTACGACAGGCGTGGCTACACCTTC. Combining the CDR3 with reference TRBV30 and TRBJ1-2 gives the whole variable domain SQTIHQWPATLVQPVGSPLSLECTVEGTSNPNLYWYRQAAGRGLQLLFYSVGIGQISSEVPQNLSASRPQDRQFILSSKKLLLSDSGFYLCACPSYDRRGYTFGSGTRLTVV.